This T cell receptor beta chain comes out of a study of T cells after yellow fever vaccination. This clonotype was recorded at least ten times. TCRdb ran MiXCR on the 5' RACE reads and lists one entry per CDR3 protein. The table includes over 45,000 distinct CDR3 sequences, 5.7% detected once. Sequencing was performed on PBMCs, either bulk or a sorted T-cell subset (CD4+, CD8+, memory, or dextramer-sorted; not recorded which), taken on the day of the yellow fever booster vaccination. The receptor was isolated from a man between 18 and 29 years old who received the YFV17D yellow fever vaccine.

This chain's CDR3 is CATPTSAGDYEQYF. DNA of the CDR3: TGCGCGACCCCCACTTCAGCGGGGGATTACGAGCAGTACTTC. The chain joins TRBV4-3 to TRBJ2-7; TRBD2 matches 8 bases. Germline V gene sequence: CDR1 LGHNA, CDR2 YSLEER. The length of the CDR3 is 14 residues.